Shown below are 28 T cell receptor beta chains from a single sample sequenced in a study of Tregs in tolerant kidney transplant recipients (dated by TCRdb to the late 2010s). The time point label corresponds to: blood sample drawn before combined kidney and bone marrow transplant. The library was built by means of the immunoSEQ multiplex PCR assay. Held by TCRdb, this immuneACCESS table contains in-frame sequences only and omits some clones. Under half of the omission traces to an unresolved V gene where checked; the cause of the rest is unknown. In this sample's table one finds 25,000 to 35,000 clones. In total, the top ten clones hold 7.6% of the sample. Source: CD8+ T cells from blood, taken before the transplant. The receptors were gathered from a human donor who received a combined kidney and bone marrow transplant.

Concerning this clone: The observed sequence ends 3 residues before the CDR3 terminus, with the missing tail filled in from the germline J gene. The chain recombines TRBV6-2 or TRBV6-3 with TRBJ1-2; TRBD1 matches 7 bases. With 6 bases clipped from V and 1 base from J, the junction kept 8 bases outside the gene matches. The germline CDR1 and CDR2 sequences are MNHEY and SVGEGT. The CDR3 sequence is 15 residues long. CDR3 residues: CASSRSTGDNYGYTF. CDR3 DNA, as far as it was read: TGTGCCAGCAGCCGCTCTACAGGGGATAACTATGGC.

With respect to this clone: The read finishes 3 residues shy of the CDR3 end, and the germline J gene is used to complete it. This rearrangement joins TRBV6-2 or TRBV6-3 to TRBJ1-2; 10 bases agree with TRBD1. V trimming: 4 bases; J trimming: 4 bases; junction bases outside the gene matches: 6. This CDR3 comprises 15 residues. Germline-derived CDR1 and CDR2 are MNHEY and SVGEGT. CDR3 DNA (partial): TGTGCCAGCAGTTGGGGACAGGGGATGCTCTATGGC. Encoded protein: CASSWGQGMLYG. The full-length CDR3 reads as CASSWGQGMLYGYTF.

Concerning this clone itself: The read ends 3 residues early relative to the CDR3; the germline J gene fills the gap. The V and J genes are TRBV2 and TRBJ1-4, with 9 bases identical to TRBD1. The CDR3 length is 14 residues. With V trimmed by 9 bases and J by 5 bases, 7 bases remained unmatched. Germline loops: CDR1 SNHLY, CDR2 FYNNEI. The sequenced part of the CDR3 DNA is TGTGCCAGGGGATCCGGGACAGGGAATGAAAAA. Protein sequence: CARGSGTGNEK. The whole CDR3 protein is CARGSGTGNEKLFF.

Note on this clone: The read terminates 3 residues before the CDR3 end, so the remaining end is supplied by the germline J gene. The rearrangement joins TRBV5-1 to TRBJ2-1, with TRBD2 matching over 12 bases. After removal of 2 bases from V and 0 bases from J, the junction contained 6 bases not matched to a gene. The CDR3 contains 18 residues. CDR1 SGHRS and CDR2 YFSETQ come from the germline V gene. The CDR3 loop reads CASSFRTSGESSYNEQFF. The DNA read from the CDR3 is TGCGCCAGCAGCTTTCGGACTAGCGGGGAGAGCTCCTACAATGAG. Using reference TRBV5-1 and TRBJ2-1 for the parts outside the CDR3, the full variable domain is KAGVTQTPRYLIKTRGQQVTLSCSPISGHRSVSWYQQTPGQGLQFLFEYFSETQRNKGNFPGRFSGRQFSNSRSEMNVSTLELGDSALYLCASSFRTSGESSYNEQFFGPGTRLTVL.

A word on this clone: Read sequence stops 3 residues before the CDR3 end, and the germline J gene provides the missing end. The identical CDR3 is also encoded by other nucleotide sequences in the sample. This chain uses TRBV19 with TRBJ1-1; 7 nucleotides match TRBD1. The germline gives CDR1 LNHDA, CDR2 SQIVND (reference sequence). The CDR3 length is 14 residues. Losses at the gene ends were 1 base for V and 1 base for J; bases not matched to a gene: 0. The CDR3: CASSIGQGNTEAFF. CDR3 DNA, as far as it was read: TGTGCCAGTAGTATAGGACAGGGGAACACTGAA. The full variable domain, completed using reference TRBV19 and TRBJ1-1, is DGGITQSPKYLFRKEGQNVTLSCEQNLNHDAMYWYRQDPGQGLRLIYYSQIVNDFQKGDIAEGYSVSREKKESFPLTVTSAQKNPTAFYLCASSIGQGNTEAFFGQGTRLTVV.

CDR3 bases read: TGCAGTGCACCAGAAAACAGGGTGGATAGCACAGATACG. Translated, it gives CSAPENRVDSTDT. The whole CDR3 region reads CSAPENRVDSTDTQYF. The chain employs TRBV20-1 and TRBJ2-3, with D possibly being TRBD1 (6 bases). The read finishes 3 residues shy of the CDR3 end, and the germline J gene is used to complete it. The length of the CDR3 is 16 residues. Germline V gene sequence: CDR1 DFQATT, CDR2 SNEGSKA (reference sequence). Trimming shortened V by 6 bases and J by 0 bases, and 19 bases separated the two germline ends.

A note on this clone: Coverage ceases 3 residues before the CDR3 finishes, and the germline J gene fills in the end. V usage is TRBV19 and J usage is TRBJ1-6; TRBD1 matches 7 bases. Germline CDR1 is LNHDA and CDR2 is SQIVND (reference sequence). The CDR3 loop spans 13 amino acids. Trimming took 5 bases from V and 9 from J; bases not matched to a gene: 4. The CDR3 here is CASSEGGLSPLHF. Partial CDR3 DNA: TGTGCCAGTAGTGAAGGGGGCCTTTCACCC.

Note on this clone: Read data end 3 residues before the CDR3 end; the end is taken from the germline J gene. The chain has TRBV19 and TRBJ2-5; the match to TRBD2 covers 7 bases. V trimming: 5 bases; J trimming: 2 bases; junction bases outside the gene matches: 5. Germline CDR1 is LNHDA and CDR2 is SQIVND (reference sequence). The length of the CDR3 is 14 residues. CDR3 sequence: CASSRGVWQETQYF. CDR3 bases read: TGTGCCAGTAGTCGGGGGGTCTGGCAAGAGACC.

With respect to this clone: The CDR3 is cut off 3 residues early in the read; its end comes from the germline J gene. The chain employs TRBV5-1 and TRBJ2-2; D not resolved. Germline V gene sequence: CDR1 SGHRS, CDR2 YFSETQ. The ends were cut back, 4 bases at V and 8 bases at J, with 12 bases in the middle. The CDR3 sequence is 13 residues long. The CDR3 DNA, read in part, is TGCGCCAGCAGCCCCGCGCGTATAGGGGAG. Amino acids: CASSPARIGE. The entire CDR3 is CASSPARIGELFF.

As regards this clone: The read stops 3 residues short of the end of the CDR3; the missing end is completed from the germline J gene. V is TRBV19 and J is TRBJ1-1; maybe TRBD1 (5 bases). With 6 bases removed from V and 5 bases from J, the gap between germline ends came to 19 bases. The germline CDR1 and CDR2 sequences are LNHDA and SQIVND (reference sequence). The CDR3 runs 15 residues. The CDR3 DNA, read in part, is TGTGCCAGTAGAGCCCCGATGGAGGGGTGGACTGAA. This sequence encodes CASRAPMEGWTE. The entire CDR3 protein reads CASRAPMEGWTEAFF.

A note on this clone: The read terminates 3 residues before the CDR3 end, so the remaining end is supplied by the germline J gene. This chain connects TRBV19 to TRBJ1-1; tentative D call: TRBD1 (6 bases). This CDR3 region has 16 residues. The V gene's germline CDR1 is LNHDA and CDR2 SQIVND (reference sequence). V was pared by 6 bases and J by 2 bases, with 19 bases between. CDR3 bases read: TGTGCCAGTAGCCCCTGGGGGGGCATGGTCAACACTGAA. It specifies CASSPWGGMVNTE. The full-length CDR3 reads as CASSPWGGMVNTEAFF.

On this clone itself: The CDR3 end lies 3 residues beyond the end of the read and is filled in from the germline J gene. This chain links TRBV9 with TRBJ2-2; 9 bases agree with TRBD1. The germline V gene encodes CDR1 SGDLS and CDR2 YYNGEE. After removal of 0 bases from V and 1 base from J, the junction contained 1 base not matched to a gene. The CDR3 has 16 amino acids. Incomplete CDR3 DNA: TGTGCCAGCAGCGTAGCGGGACAGGGGAACACCGGGGAG. The encoded protein is CASSVAGQGNTGE. The whole CDR3 protein reads CASSVAGQGNTGELFF.

With regard to this clone: The CDR3 goes on 3 residues after the read ends, and that part is filled in from the germline J gene. This chain joins TRBV23-1 and TRBJ1-5; D perhaps matches TRBD1 (5 bases). TRBV23-1 is labeled an ORF, and its function is uncertain. Trimming pared 6 bases from V and 1 base from J, leaving 13 bases between. The CDR3 covers 15 residues. CDR3: CASSLRVTSNQPQHF. The covered CDR3 bases are TGCGCCAGCAGCCTCAGGGTAACGAGCAATCAGCCC.

As concerns this clone: The read halts 3 residues ahead of the CDR3 end, with the missing end drawn from the germline J gene. This rearrangement joins TRBV7-9 to TRBJ2-2, with a weak D call TRBD1 (5 bases). CDR1 and CDR2 from the germline V gene are SEHNR and FQNEAQ (reference sequence). This CDR3 has 13 residues. Trimming took off 5 bases at V and 4 bases at J, with 8 bases between the two ends. The sequenced part of the CDR3 DNA is TGTGCCAGCAGCCAGGGTGGCACCGGGGAG. Translated, it gives CASSQGGTGE. The full CDR3 is CASSQGGTGELFF. Filled out from reference TRBV7-9 and TRBJ2-2, the complete variable domain reads DTGVSQNPRHKITKRGQNVTFRCDPISEHNRLYWYRQTLGQGPEFLTYFQNEAQLEKSRLLSDRFSAERPKGSFSTLEIQRTEQGDSAMYLCASSQGGTGELFFGEGSRLTVL.

The CDR3 bases that were read are TGTGCCAGCAGTGGACCAGGGGGCCGCACTCCCTACGAG. It translates to CASSGPGGRTPYE. In full, the CDR3 is CASSGPGGRTPYEQYF. The gene calls are TRBV6-1 and TRBJ2-7; 8 bases agree with TRBD1. The DNA ends 3 residues before the CDR3 does, and the rest of the CDR3 is filled in from the germline J gene. Germline CDR1 reads MNHNS; CDR2 reads SASEGT. CDR3 length equals 16 residues. The V segment lost 4 bases and the J segment 2 bases; nucleotides outside the gene matches: 10.

Details on this clone: The read is 3 residues too short to cover the CDR3 end, so that end is filled in from the germline J gene. V gene TRBV30 combines with J gene TRBJ2-1; tentative D call: TRBD2 (6 bases). CDR3 length equals 15 residues. The germline V gene has CDR1 GTSNPN and CDR2 SVGIG (reference sequence). Trimming stripped 4 bases from V and 3 bases from J, with 16 bases between. This CDR3 is CAWTTGGLHYNEQFF. The sequenced CDR3 bases are TGTGCCTGGACAACAGGCGGACTACACTACAATGAG.

Turning to this clone: The read terminates 3 residues before the CDR3 end, so the remaining end is supplied by the germline J gene. This chain uses TRBV23-1 with TRBJ1-2; 8 bases fit TRBD1. TRBV23-1 is marked as an open reading frame, function uncertain. Trimming took 9 bases from V and 6 from J; bases not matched to a gene: 3. This CDR3 is 11 amino acids long. The CDR3 protein is CARKDRDGYTF. The covered CDR3 bases are TGCGCCAGGAAGGACAGGGATGGC.

The sequenced CDR3 bases are TGTGCCAGCAGAATCCTAGCGGGAGAGTCTAGCACAGATACG. Translating it yields CASRILAGESSTDT. In full, the CDR3 is CASRILAGESSTDTQYF. V is TRBV2 and J is TRBJ2-3, with 10 bases lining up with TRBD2. The missing CDR3 end, 3 residues past where the read stops, is filled in from the germline J gene. From germline, CDR1 is SNHLY and CDR2 FYNNEI. The CDR3 contains 17 residues. V shed 6 bases and J 0 bases; nucleotides not matched to a gene: 9.

The DNA read from the CDR3 is TGTGCCAGCTCACCTTCGCGGACAGGGGTCAGCGGGGAG. This sequence encodes CASSPSRTGVSGE. In full, the CDR3 reads CASSPSRTGVSGELFF. This chain uses TRBV18 with TRBJ2-2; 9 bases map to TRBD1. The CDR3 end is not reached by the read, which stops 3 residues before it; the germline J gene fills it in. The CDR3 covers 16 residues. CDR1 is KGHSH and CDR2 is LQKENI in the germline V gene. The J segment lost 7 bases and the V segment lost 3 bases, leaving 9 bases of the junction unmatched.

Details on this clone: The CDR3 end lies 3 residues beyond the end of the read and is filled in from the germline J gene. The J gene is TRBJ2-3, the V gene TRBV11-2, with D unclear. CDR3 size: 12 residues. V lost 8 bases and J lost 2, with 8 bases in between. Germline V gives CDR1 SGHAT, CDR2 FQNNGV. The CDR3 bases that were read are TGTGCCAGCCACGGTGACACAGATACG. This translates into CASHGDTDT. The whole CDR3 protein is CASHGDTDTQYF.

About this clone itself: The read ends 3 residues early relative to the CDR3; the germline J gene fills the gap. This sequence joins TRBV19 and TRBJ1-2, with unresolved D. Trimming cost V 5 bases and J 3 bases, with 4 bases left between them. The CDR3 is made up of 11 amino acids. Germline V gene lookup returns CDR1 LNHDA and CDR2 SQIVND (reference sequence). CDR3 protein: CASSPDYGYTF. The CDR3 bases that were read are TGTGCCAGTAGTCCAGACTATGGC. Full variable domain (remainder filled in from reference TRBV19 and TRBJ1-2): DGGITQSPKYLFRKEGQNVTLSCEQNLNHDAMYWYRQDPGQGLRLIYYSQIVNDFQKGDIAEGYSVSREKKESFPLTVTSAQKNPTAFYLCASSPDYGYTFGSGTRLTVV.

For this clone: The missing CDR3 end, 3 residues past where the read stops, is filled in from the germline J gene. The chain carries TRBV19 and TRBJ2-5; 9 bases are a match to TRBD2. The CDR3 has 16 residues. The J segment lost 7 bases and the V segment lost 5 bases, leaving 14 bases of the junction unmatched. In germline, CDR1 is LNHDA, CDR2 SQIVND (reference sequence). The sequenced CDR3 bases are TGTGCCAGTAGTCCTCGGGGTAGCGGGGGTGATGGGACC. Encoded protein: CASSPRGSGGDGT. The complete CDR3 protein is CASSPRGSGGDGTQYF.

Remarks on this clone: The read terminates 3 residues ahead of where the CDR3 ends, so the germline J gene completes it. The V and J genes are TRBV13 and TRBJ2-2, with a weak D call TRBD2 (6 bases). Germline values: CDR1 PRHDT, CDR2 FYEKMQ (reference sequence). V was cut by 11 bases and J by 1 base, with 14 bases left in between. This CDR3 has 14 residues. CDR3 DNA (partial): TGTGCCTCCCGTGAGGGACTGAACACCGGGGAG. Its protein is CASREGLNTGE. The full CDR3 protein reads CASREGLNTGELFF.

About this clone itself: Sequencing ends 3 residues short of the CDR3 end; the germline J gene provides the rest. The J gene is TRBJ2-1, the V gene TRBV7-6; 9 bases are a match to TRBD2. The J segment lost 4 bases and the V segment lost 5 bases, leaving 6 bases of the junction unmatched. This CDR3 has 15 amino acids. Germline loops: CDR1 SGHVS, CDR2 FNYEAQ. The CDR3 is CASSQGTSSYNEQFF. The part of the CDR3 DNA that was read is TGTGCCAGCAGCCAAGGGACTAGCTCATACAATGAG.

Concerning this clone: The read ends 3 residues shy of where the CDR3 ends; the end is completed using the germline J gene. The rearrangement uses TRBV29-1 and TRBJ1-2; TRBD1 aligns across 8 bases. The V segment lost 7 bases and the J segment 5 bases; nucleotides outside the gene matches: 12. This CDR3 contains 14 residues. CDR1 is SQVTM and CDR2 is ANQGSEA in the germline V gene. CDR3 in amino acids: CSAPLPDREYGYTF. CDR3 bases read: TGCAGCGCCCCTTTACCGGACAGGGAATATGGC.

For this clone: The sequenced fragment ends 3 residues before the CDR3 boundary, so the rest is inferred from the germline J gene. The V call is TRBV7-2, the J call TRBJ2-1; D remains unclear. Trimming stripped 5 bases from V and 4 bases from J, with 9 bases between. Germline loops: CDR1 SGHTA, CDR2 FQGNSA. This CDR3 is built from 13 residues. The CDR3 sequence is CASSRWSYNEQFF. CDR3 DNA, as far as it was read: TGTGCCAGCAGCCGGTGGTCTTACAATGAG. The full variable domain, completed using reference TRBV7-2 and TRBJ2-1, is GAGVSQSPSNKVTEKGKDVELRCDPISGHTALYWYRQSLGQGLEFLIYFQGNSAPDKSGLPSDRFSAERTGGSVSTLTIQRTQQEDSAVYLCASSRWSYNEQFFGPGTRLTVL.

To note about this clone: From the germline J gene comes the end of the CDR3, since the read stops 3 residues before it. This chain uses TRBV13 with TRBJ2-1, with TRBD2 matching over 7 bases. V dropped 5 bases and J dropped 8; count of bases not matched to a gene: 9. There are 14 residues in the CDR3. The V gene's germline CDR1 is PRHDT and CDR2 FYEKMQ (reference sequence). CDR3 DNA (partial): TGTGCCAGCAGCAACCGACTAGCCAGACATGAG. As protein: CASSNRLARHE. In full, the CDR3 reads CASSNRLARHEQFF.

CDR3 sequence reads: CASRKRQGITYGYTF. CDR3 DNA (partial): TGTGCCAGCAGGAAAAGACAGGGAATTACCTATGGC. The chain combines TRBV7-2 with TRBJ1-2; 7 bases match TRBD1. The sequenced fragment ends 3 residues before the CDR3 boundary, so the rest is inferred from the germline J gene. This CDR3 has 15 residues. The V and J ends lost 6 bases and 4 bases, in that order; junction bases with no gene match: 11. Germline V gene sequence: CDR1 SGHTA, CDR2 FQGNSA.